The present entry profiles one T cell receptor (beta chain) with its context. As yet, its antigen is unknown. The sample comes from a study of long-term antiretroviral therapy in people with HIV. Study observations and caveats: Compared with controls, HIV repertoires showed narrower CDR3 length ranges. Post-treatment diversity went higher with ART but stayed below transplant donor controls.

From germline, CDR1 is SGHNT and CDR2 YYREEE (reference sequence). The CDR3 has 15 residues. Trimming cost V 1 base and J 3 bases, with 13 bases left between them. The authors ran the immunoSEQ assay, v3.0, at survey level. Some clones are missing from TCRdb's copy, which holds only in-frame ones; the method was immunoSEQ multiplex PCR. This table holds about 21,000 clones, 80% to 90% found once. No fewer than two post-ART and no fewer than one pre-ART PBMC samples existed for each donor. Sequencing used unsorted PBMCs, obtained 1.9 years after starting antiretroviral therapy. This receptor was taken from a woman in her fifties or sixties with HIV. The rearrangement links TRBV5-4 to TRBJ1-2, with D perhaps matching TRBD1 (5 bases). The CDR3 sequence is CASSLWGSAHYGYTF. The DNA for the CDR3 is TGTGCCAGCAGCTTGTGGGGGTCAGCCCACTATGGCTACACCTTC.